These T cell receptor beta chains were read from a single sample in a study of early T cells in non-severe SARS-CoV-2 infection. Via MiXCR, TCRdb re-called the 5' RACE reads, giving one row per CDR3 protein. The sample lists about 130,000 distinct CDR3 sequences, under 15% occurring once. The sequenced material came from whole blood. The receptors were sampled from an adult who was a healthcare worker with PCR-confirmed SARS-CoV-2 infection or an uninfected control (not recorded which). CDR3s include the opening cysteine and the closing phenylalanine or tryptophan. Each record gives: CDR3 protein, CDR3 DNA, clone size, J gene, V gene, D gene. D genes are given only for firm matches. A clone size is listed for some rows: how often the clone was seen (once, few, many), or a class if it is expanded.

CASSLGPPGQPQHF TGTGCCAGCAGCTTAGGCCCCCCCGGGCAGCCCCAGCATTTT many TRBJ1-5 TRBV7-2 .
CASSDVREAFF TGTGCCAGCAGTGACGTCCGGGAAGCTTTCTTT . TRBJ1-1 TRBV6-1 .
CASSPFSNQPQHF TGTGCCAGTAGCCCGTTTAGCAATCAGCCCCAGCATTTT many TRBJ1-5 TRBV19 .
CASSLGDRVQPQHF TGTGCCAGCAGCTTAGGGGACAGGGTGCAGCCCCAGCATTTT . TRBJ1-5 TRBV7-8 TRBD1
CASSLNREETQYF TGTGCCAGCAGTTTAAACCGGGAGGAGACCCAGTACTTC . TRBJ2-5 TRBV12-3/TRBV12-4 .
CSVGDSGYTF TGCAGCGTGGGGGACAGCGGCTACACCTTC few TRBJ1-2 TRBV29-1 TRBD1
CASSGRVASTDTQYF TGTGCCAGCAGTGGCCGGGTAGCTAGCACAGATACGCAGTATTTT . TRBJ2-3 TRBV2 .
CAWRTGGYGYTF TGTGCCTGGAGGACAGGAGGCTATGGCTACACCTTC few TRBJ1-2 TRBV30 .
CASRWTGDSAPLHF TGTGCCAGCAGGTGGACAGGGGACAGCGCACCCCTCCACTTT . TRBJ1-6 TRBV12-3/TRBV12-4 TRBD1
CSAPTSSSSYNEQFF TGCAGTGCTCCGACTAGCTCAAGCTCCTACAATGAGCAGTTCTTC . TRBJ2-1 TRBV20-1 TRBD2
CAWRERVEQYF TGTGCCTGGAGAGAGAGGGTCGAGCAGTACTTC many TRBJ2-7 TRBV30 .
CASSSDTNNSPLHF TGTGCCAGCAGTTCGGACACAAATAATTCACCCCTCCACTTT few TRBJ1-6 TRBV7-9 .
CASFIGASGNTIYF TGTGCCAGTTTTATAGGGGCCTCTGGAAACACCATATATTTT . TRBJ1-3 TRBV12-3/TRBV12-4 .
CASSFRRTQYF TGTGCCAGTAGTTTCAGAAGGACCCAGTACTTC . TRBJ2-5 TRBV19 .
CASREEVGGFMNTEAFF TGTGCCAGCAGGGAGGAGGTTGGGGGCTTTATGAACACTGAAGCTTTCTTT medium-sized TRBJ1-1 TRBV4-2 .
CSARDGGGGTDTQYF TGCAGTGCTAGAGATGGTGGCGGGGGCACAGATACGCAGTATTTT . TRBJ2-3 TRBV20-1 .
CASSLGTSGGPGKETQYF TGTGCCAGCAGCTTAGGGACTAGCGGGGGACCCGGTAAAGAGACCCAGTACTTC few TRBJ2-5 TRBV7-2 TRBD2
CASSLDLRGPTDTQYF TGCGCCAGCAGCTTGGATCTACGGGGCCCCACAGATACGCAGTATTTT . TRBJ2-3 TRBV5-1 .
CASSSQGSYGYTF TGTGCCAGCAGCTCCCAGGGGTCCTATGGCTACACCTTC few TRBJ1-2 TRBV3-1 .
CSVASGTGDFEAFF TGCAGCGTTGCGTCGGGGACAGGGGACTTTGAAGCTTTCTTT . TRBJ1-1 TRBV29-1 TRBD1
CASRGPSHYEQYF TGTGCCAGCCGGGGGCCTAGTCACTACGAGCAGTACTTC many TRBJ2-7 TRBV6-1 .
CASSSGTRPNSPLHF TGCGCCAGCAGCTCCGGGACACGTCCTAATTCACCCCTCCACTTT few TRBJ1-6 TRBV5-1 .
CASSSSPAGGNTQYF TGTGCCAGCAGCTCAAGCCCAGCGGGGGGAAATACGCAGTATTTT . TRBJ2-3 TRBV7-2 TRBD2
CASSPDWTQNTEAFF TGTGCCAGCAGTCCCGACTGGACACAGAACACTGAAGCTTTCTTT few TRBJ1-1 TRBV12-3/TRBV12-4 .
CASRTGGGNTIYF TGTGCCAGCAGGACAGGGGGTGGAAACACCATATATTTT few TRBJ1-3 TRBV2 TRBD1
CASRPPGGSGQPQHF TGTGCCAGCCGACCCCCAGGGGGGAGCGGGCAGCCCCAGCATTTT once TRBJ1-5 TRBV6-1 TRBD1
CSARGIGTGYNEQFF TGCAGTGCTAGAGGAATTGGGACAGGTTACAATGAGCAGTTCTTC . TRBJ2-1 TRBV20-1 TRBD1
CSADRGAPAAEAFF TGCAGCGCCGACCGGGGGGCCCCGGCGGCTGAAGCTTTCTTT many TRBJ1-1 TRBV29-1 .
CASRHTGTQYTDTQYF TGTGCCAGTAGACATACCGGGACACAGTACACAGATACGCAGTATTTT . TRBJ2-3 TRBV19 .